A single sample gave rise to the 30 T cell receptor beta chains below, sequenced in a study of OX40 agonist ivuxolimab in advanced cancers. Profiling relied on immunoSEQ multiplex PCR, and the TCRdb table lists in-frame clones only, not all of them. The sample includes approximately 59,000 clones, 75% to 90% of them seen just once. Sequenced here: CD4+ or CD8+ T cells sorted from blood, sampled in a trial of the OX40 agonist ivuxolimab. Receptors were obtained from an adult with an advanced solid tumor such as melanoma, head and neck, liver or kidney cancer.

The genes are TRBV27 and TRBJ1-2, with TRBD1 identical over 8 bases. V shed 1 base, J shed 2 bases, and the junction held 3 bases outside the gene matches. There are 15 residues in the CDR3. Germline loops: CDR1 MNHEY, CDR2 SMNVEV (reference sequence). The CDR3 DNA reads as TGTGCCAGCAGTTTATGGGGACAGGCAAACTATGGCTACACCTTC. Its protein is CASSLWGQANYGYTF.

The V and J genes are TRBV19 and TRBJ1-5; D call uncertain. V dropped 6 bases and J dropped 0 bases, with 15 bases sitting between them. Germline V gene sequence: CDR1 LNHDA, CDR2 SQIVND (reference sequence). This CDR3 has 16 amino acids. CDR3 amino acids: CASRYGNSYSNQPQHF. The CDR3 DNA follows: TGTGCCAGTAGGTATGGCAATTCCTATAGCAATCAGCCCCAGCATTTT.

CDR3: CASSNRDSKNIQYF. The DNA of the CDR3 is TGTGCCAGCAGCAACCGGGACAGCAAAAACATTCAGTACTTC. The genes are TRBV7-8 and TRBJ2-4, with 7 bases aligning to TRBD1. CDR1 is SGHVS, CDR2 FQNEAQ, per germline. The CDR3 spans 14 residues. V trimming: 5 bases; J trimming: 3 bases; junction bases outside the gene matches: 4.

The V call is TRBV6-6, the J call TRBJ2-5, with TRBD2 matching 7 bases. The germline V gene encodes CDR1 MNHNY and CDR2 SVGAGI (reference sequence). The V and J ends lost 6 bases and 0 bases, in that order; junction bases with no gene match: 10. The CDR3 contains 16 residues. CDR3 nucleotides: TGTGCCAGCAGAACTGCGGCTAGCGGAGACCAAGAGACCCAGTACTTC. Amino acid sequence: CASRTAASGDQETQYF.

The CDR3 DNA is TGTGCCACCAGCAGAGGGAGCTCTGGGGCCAACGTCCTGACTTTC. As protein: CATSRGSSGANVLTF. This chain uses TRBV15 with TRBJ2-6; no clear D. From germline, CDR1 is LNHNV and CDR2 YYDKDF (reference sequence). With 1 base removed from V and 0 bases from J, the gap between germline ends came to 4 bases. This CDR3 region has 15 residues. The complete variable domain, with remaining parts taken from reference TRBV15 and TRBJ2-6, reads DAMVIQNPRYQVTQFGKPVTLSCSQTLNHNVMYWYQQKSSQAPKLLFHYYDKDFNNEADTPDNFQSRRPNTSFCFLDIRSPGLGDTAMYLCATSRGSSGANVLTFGAGSRLTVL.

The CDR3 nucleotides are TGTGCCAGCAGCCCGGGGCAGGGGGCTTTCTATGGCTACACCTTC. This gives the protein CASSPGQGAFYGYTF. This chain joins TRBV7-2 and TRBJ1-2, with 8 bases lining up with TRBD1. The CDR3 contains 15 residues. The V gene end was trimmed by 5 bases and the J gene end by 4 bases; junction bases not matched to a gene: 9. Germline V gives CDR1 SGHTA, CDR2 FQGNSA.

This rearrangement joins TRBV7-9 to TRBJ2-1; TRBD2 aligns across 14 bases. CDR1 SEHNR and CDR2 FQNEAQ come from the germline V gene (reference sequence). The CDR3 has 19 amino acids. V shed 5 bases, J shed 0 bases, and the junction held 9 bases outside the gene matches. The CDR3 nucleotides are TGTGCCAGCAGCGCCGTACTGGGACTAGCGGGAGTCTCCTACAATGAGCAGTTCTTC. Translation: CASSAVLGLAGVSYNEQFF.

J is TRBJ2-5 and V is TRBV7-2; 11 bases line up with TRBD2. Germline CDR1 SGHTA, CDR2 FQGNSA. Germline trimming cut 2 bases from V and 5 bases from J; bases unmatched to any gene: 4. CDR3 size: 15 residues. The CDR3 DNA sequence: TGTGCCAGCAGCTTAACTAGCGGGAGCCGGGAGACCCAGTACTTC. Its translation: CASSLTSGSRETQYF.

This clone is a singleton in its sample. The V and J genes are TRBV19 and TRBJ1-5; tentative D call: TRBD1 (5 bases). V shed 1 base and J shed 0 bases, with 7 bases lying between them. Looked up from germline, CDR1 is LNHDA and CDR2 is SQIVND (reference sequence). This CDR3 comprises 15 residues. The CDR3 nucleotides are TGTGCCAGTAGTATAGTAGGGGATAGCAATCAGCCCCAGCATTTT. Amino acid sequence: CASSIVGDSNQPQHF.

This chain uses TRBV6-6 with TRBJ1-5; weak D call: TRBD1 (5 bases). Germline CDR1 MNHNY, CDR2 SVGAGI (reference sequence). The germline V and J ends were trimmed by 2 bases and 0 bases, with 8 bases remaining between them. The CDR3 extends over 15 amino acids. CDR3 DNA sequence: TGTGCCAGCAGTTACCGGGGGTATAGCAATCAGCCCCAGCATTTT. It yields the protein CASSYRGYSNQPQHF.

This clone occurred once. V usage is TRBV28 and J usage is TRBJ2-1, with D perhaps TRBD1 or TRBD2 (6 bases each). V lost 8 bases and J 6 bases, leaving 17 bases between the germline ends. Germline V gene sequence: CDR1 MDHEN, CDR2 SYDVKM. The CDR3 is made up of 14 amino acids. The CDR3 coding sequence is TGTGCCAGCGTAACCGGGGGCGTGGGCAATGAGCAGTTCTTC. Protein sequence: CASVTGGVGNEQFF.

The chain joins TRBV5-4 to TRBJ1-1, with D possibly TRBD1 on 5 matching bases. V lost 0 bases to trimming and J lost 1 base, with 10 bases between them. Germline V gene sequence: CDR1 SGHNT, CDR2 YYREEE (reference sequence). CDR3 size: 15 residues. In nucleotides, the CDR3 is TGTGCCAGCAGCTTGGCCCTCACAGGGAACACTGAAGCTTTCTTT. This encodes CASSLALTGNTEAFF.

The V call is TRBV4-3, the J call TRBJ1-5; D is undetermined. Germline lookup yields CDR1 LGHNA and CDR2 YSLEER. The V and J ends lost 2 bases and 7 bases respectively, with 15 bases between them. This CDR3 comprises 15 residues. As DNA, the CDR3 is TGCGCCAGCAGCCAAAACTATGGAGGCGGGCAGCCCCAGCATTTT. It yields the protein CASSQNYGGGQPQHF.

The chain uses TRBV6-1 and TRBJ2-7; 7 bases are shared with TRBD2. In germline, CDR1 is MNHNS, CDR2 SASEGT. The CDR3 runs to 15 residues. J gave up 3 bases and V 1 base, and 6 bases lay outside the gene matches. DNA for the CDR3: TGTGCCAGCAGTGAAGGGGGCGGGAGATACTACGAGCAGTACTTC. Translating it yields CASSEGGGRYYEQYF.

The rearrangement joins TRBV7-9 to TRBJ2-7; perhaps D is TRBD1 or TRBD2 (5 bases each). The V end lost 0 bases, the J end lost 4 bases, and 19 bases lay between the germline ends. The germline V gene encodes CDR1 SEHNR and CDR2 FQNEAQ (reference sequence). The CDR3 has 17 amino acids. The CDR3 nucleotides read TGTGCCAGCAGCTTAGCAAGGGACGCTGCTGGGGTGTACGAGCAGTACTTC. It encodes CASSLARDAAGVYEQYF.

The chain combines TRBV4-2 with TRBJ1-1; no firm D call. Germline CDR1 reads LGHNA; CDR2 reads YNFKEQ. CDR3 length equals 11 residues. V gave up 3 bases and J gave up 8 bases, with 7 bases separating them. The CDR3 protein is CASSQEGEAFF. As DNA, the CDR3 is TGTGCCAGCAGCCAGGAGGGAGAAGCTTTCTTT.

The J gene is TRBJ1-1, the V gene TRBV19, with 7 bases identical to TRBD1. V shed 7 bases and J 1 base; nucleotides not matched to a gene: 3. Germline values: CDR1 LNHDA, CDR2 SQIVND (reference sequence). The CDR3 has 13 residues. CDR3 sequence reads: CASTRTGNTEAFF. The CDR3, as DNA: TGTGCCAGTACAAGGACAGGGAACACTGAAGCTTTCTTT.

The chain has TRBV5-1 and TRBJ2-2; 11 bases map to TRBD2. This CDR3 region has 15 residues. The germline V gene has CDR1 SGHRS and CDR2 YFSETQ. V lost 8 bases to trimming and J lost 6 bases; unmatched junction nucleotides: 9. The CDR3: CASSTSGSFAGELFF. The CDR3 DNA is TGCGCCAGTTCCACTAGCGGGAGTTTCGCCGGGGAGCTGTTTTTT. The variable domain in full, with the rest retrieved from reference TRBV5-1 and TRBJ2-2, is KAGVTQTPRYLIKTRGQQVTLSCSPISGHRSVSWYQQTPGQGLQFLFEYFSETQRNKGNFPGRFSGRQFSNSRSEMNVSTLELGDSALYLCASSTSGSFAGELFFGEGSRLTVL.

The V gene is TRBV7-3, the J gene TRBJ1-1; no definite D call. V lost 6 bases to trimming and J lost 0 bases, with 11 bases between them. Per germline, CDR1 SGHTA and CDR2 FQGTGA. This CDR3 is 14 amino acids long. CDR3 region: CASRFRLVNTEAFF. CDR3 in DNA: TGTGCCAGCAGGTTCAGACTTGTGAACACTGAAGCTTTCTTT.

This chain joins TRBV5-5 and TRBJ1-5, with 8 bases matching TRBD1. CDR3 length: 14 amino acids. In germline, CDR1 is SGHKS, CDR2 YYEKEE (reference sequence). V trimming: 4 bases; J trimming: 7 bases; junction bases outside the gene matches: 7. CDR3 loop: CASSPGQGRQPQHF. The CDR3 bases are TGTGCCAGCAGCCCCGGACAGGGACGCCAGCCCCAGCATTTT.

The chain carries TRBV7-2 and TRBJ1-5; TRBD1 agrees at 8 bases. The CDR3 consists of 14 residues. Trimming removed 6 bases from V and 5 bases from J; junction bases left unmatched: 6. Germline assignment: CDR1 SGHTA and CDR2 FQGNSA. CDR3 nucleotide sequence: TGTGCCAGCAGACCGGACAGGGCCTATCAGCCCCAGCATTTT. Translation: CASRPDRAYQPQHF.

This sequence joins TRBV5-8 and TRBJ1-1; 9 bases map to TRBD1. Germline-derived CDR1 and CDR2 are SGHTS and YDEGEE. CDR3 size: 15 residues. The trim removed 4 bases at V and 3 bases at J, leaving 7 bases unmatched. CDR3 sequence (DNA): TGTGCCAGCAGCCGAGGGACAGGGAGGGACACTGAAGCTTTCTTT. Residues: CASSRGTGRDTEAFF. The variable domain in full, with the rest retrieved from reference TRBV5-8 and TRBJ1-1, is EAGVTQSPTHLIKTRGQQATLRCSPISGHTSVYWYQQALGLGLQFLLWYDEGEERNRGNFPPRFSGRQFPNYSSELNVNALELEDSALYLCASSRGTGRDTEAFFGQGTRLTVV.

V is TRBV9 and J is TRBJ2-1; the D is unclear. V was trimmed by 0 bases and J by 3 bases, leaving 10 bases between them. This CDR3 region has 15 residues. CDR1 is SGDLS and CDR2 is YYNGEE in the germline V gene. The CDR3 protein is CASSVEKGNYNEQFF. The CDR3 region has the DNA TGTGCCAGCAGCGTAGAAAAGGGAAACTACAATGAGCAGTTCTTC.

This rearrangement joins TRBV7-3 to TRBJ2-5; no definite D call. The germline V gene has CDR1 SGHTA and CDR2 FQGTGA. The CDR3 is 14 residues long. With 5 bases removed from V and 5 bases from J, the gap between germline ends came to 15 bases. CDR3 in DNA: TGTGCCAGCAGCGCTTTTCTGGCGAGGGAGACCCAGTACTTC. Protein: CASSAFLARETQYF. The variable domain in full, with the rest retrieved from reference TRBV7-3 and TRBJ2-5, is GAGVSQTPSNKVTEKGKYVELRCDPISGHTALYWYRQSLGQGPEFLIYFQGTGAADDSGLPNDRFFAVRPEGSVSTLKIQRTERGDSAVYLCASSAFLARETQYFGPGTRLLVL.

The chain combines TRBV7-2 with TRBJ2-1, with 8 bases aligning to TRBD1. The V and J ends lost 7 bases and 7 bases, in that order; junction bases with no gene match: 6. The germline CDR1 and CDR2 sequences are SGHTA and FQGNSA. The CDR3 consists of 13 residues. The CDR3 here is CASNRDRLNEQFF. The CDR3, as DNA: TGTGCCAGCAACCGGGACAGGTTGAATGAGCAGTTCTTC.

The chain couples TRBV5-4 to TRBJ2-1, with a tentative D call TRBD2 (6 bases). The CDR3 has 14 amino acids. V was cut by 2 bases and J by 10 bases, with 16 bases left in between. Germline assignment: CDR1 SGHNT and CDR2 YYREEE (reference sequence). The DNA for the CDR3 is TGTGCCAGCAGCTTACCTAGCGCTGATGACGAGCAGTTCTTC. This sequence encodes CASSLPSADDEQFF.

The chain uses TRBV19 and TRBJ2-7; D remains unclear. CDR1 LNHDA and CDR2 SQIVND come from the germline V gene (reference sequence). V lost 5 bases and J lost 3, with 20 bases in between. This CDR3 is built from 16 residues. CDR3 protein: CASSPKTDGLGYEQYF. In DNA form, the CDR3 reads TGTGCCAGTAGTCCGAAGACGGACGGTCTGGGCTACGAGCAGTACTTC.

V and J are TRBV29-1 and TRBJ1-1; unclear D gene. Between the trimmed V and J ends, which lost 5 bases and 10 bases, there was a span of 23 bases. The CDR3 loop spans 14 amino acids. Looked up from germline, CDR1 is SQVTM and CDR2 is ANQGSEA. CDR3 in DNA: TGCAGCGTTATAGACGAAGGCCGCCGCTTGGGAGCTTTCTTT. Encoded protein: CSVIDEGRRLGAFF.

The chain has TRBV19 and TRBJ1-1; possible D gene TRBD1, 6 bases. The CDR3 length is 13 residues. V lost 3 bases and J lost 4, with 9 bases in between. Germline values: CDR1 LNHDA, CDR2 SQIVND (reference sequence). CDR3 sequence: CASSIQGPTEAFF. CDR3 DNA: TGTGCCAGTAGTATTCAGGGGCCCACTGAAGCTTTCTTT.

The V and J genes are TRBV28 and TRBJ1-1, with 7 nucleotides matching TRBD1. V lost 5 bases, J lost 6 bases, and 6 bases stayed unmatched. This CDR3 contains 13 residues. Germline V lookup: CDR1 MDHEN, CDR2 SYDVKM. The DNA for the CDR3 is TGTGCCAGCAGTCCCCCCGACAGGGCTGAAGCTTTCTTT. Translation gives CASSPPDRAEAFF.